Listed below are T cell receptor beta chains from one sample, sequenced in a study of cytomegalovirus exposure and HLA in healthy donors. Repertoires were generated with immunoSEQ multiplex PCR, while TCRdb's copy carries only in-frame clones and drops some. The sample has 95,000 to 150,000 clones; more than 75% are singletons. Sequencing used PBMCs. The receptors were sampled from a man aged 25-40 years in good health and CMV-seropositive. Both conserved end residues are part of each CDR3. The D gene is left open where the match is weak. Part of the rows lack a size; the others show once, few, many or a class for expanded clones.

D | size | J | V | length | DNA | CDR3
TRBD2 | - | TRBJ2-7 | TRBV4-2 | 15 | TGTGCCAGCAGCCATGCAGTGACTAGCGTCGACGAGCAGTACTTC | CASSHAVTSVDEQYF
- | - | TRBJ2-2 | TRBV7-2 | 16 | TGTGCCAGCAGCTTAGCTCCTGTCGCGAACACCGGGGAGCTGTTTTTT | CASSLAPVANTGELFF
TRBD1 | few | TRBJ2-1 | TRBV29-1 | 16 | TGCAGCGTTGAAGGGACAGGGGGCGCGACTTGGAATGAGCAGTTCTTC | CSVEGTGGATWNEQFF
- | once | TRBJ1-5 | TRBV7-2 | 15 | TGTGCCAGCAGCTTAGCGGGGGGAGTTGATCAGCCCCAGCATTTT | CASSLAGGVDQPQHF
- | once | TRBJ1-5 | TRBV6-1 | 15 | TGTGCCAGCAGTTGGGGGGGTTTGAGCAATCAGCCCCAGCATTTT | CASSWGGLSNQPQHF
- | - | TRBJ2-1 | TRBV6-8 | 13 | TGTGCCAGCAGTACCCCGAGTGGCAATGAGCAGTTCTTC | CASSTPSGNEQFF
- | - | TRBJ2-5 | TRBV11-2 | 15 | TGTGCCAGCACCAGCAACCCGGGGGGCGGGGAGACCCAGTACTTC | CASTSNPGGGETQYF
- | - | TRBJ1-2 | TRBV28 | 16 | TGTGCCAGCAGTGATCATACCAGCATATTACGGGATGGCTACACCTTC | CASSDHTSILRDGYTF
TRBD2 | - | TRBJ2-3 | TRBV30 | 17 | TGTGCCTGGGCGACTCTCCAGCGGGAAGTGGTCACAGATACGCAGTATTTT | CAWATLQREVVTDTQYF
- | - | TRBJ2-3 | TRBV19 | 16 | TGTGCCAGTAGTCCCCGGGGTTGGGCCCGCACAGATACGCAGTATTTT | CASSPRGWARTDTQYF
- | - | TRBJ2-7 | TRBV7-6 | 14 | TGTGCCAGCAGCTTAGCCGTTGGGGGGACCGAGCAGTACTTC | CASSLAVGGTEQYF
TRBD2 | once | TRBJ2-7 | TRBV18 | 14 | TGTGCCAGCTCGGGACTAGCGGGATCCTACGAGCAGTACTTC | CASSGLAGSYEQYF
TRBD2 | - | TRBJ2-7 | TRBV4-2 | 15 | TGTGCCAGCAGCCAAGATCCAGCGGGACCCTACGAGCAGTACTTC | CASSQDPAGPYEQYF
- | - | TRBJ2-2 | TRBV5-5 | 17 | TGTGCCAGCAGCTTGAATCCAGGACAGACCCACACCGGGGAGCTGTTTTTT | CASSLNPGQTHTGELFF
TRBD1 | - | TRBJ1-2 | TRBV7-9 | 15 | TGTGCCAGCAGCAGGACAGGGGCCGGAGGAAATGGCTACACCTTC | CASSRTGAGGNGYTF
- | - | TRBJ2-2 | TRBV27 | 16 | TGTGCCAGCAGTTTGGGACACAGGGATCCCACCGGGGAGCTGTTTTTT | CASSLGHRDPTGELFF
TRBD1 | - | TRBJ1-2 | TRBV15 | 16 | TGTGCCACCAGCAGAGAGTTCCCGGGACAGGGCTATGGCTACACCTTC | CATSREFPGQGYGYTF
TRBD1 | - | TRBJ1-5 | TRBV9 | 15 | TGTGCCAGCAGCGCAGGGGGATATAGCAATCAGCCCCAGCATTTT | CASSAGGYSNQPQHF
TRBD1 | once | TRBJ2-7 | TRBV2 | 14 | TGTGCCAGCAGTGAAGCAACTACAGGGGGGAAGGCGTACTTC | CASSEATTGGKAYF
- | - | TRBJ2-7 | TRBV7-6 | 12 | TGTGCCAGCAGCTTGGGGACTGACGAGCAGTACTTC | CASSLGTDEQYF
TRBD2 | - | TRBJ2-2 | TRBV6-5 | 16 | TGTGCCAGCAGTTTGCACTTAGCGGGAGGGACCGGGGAGCTGTTTTTT | CASSLHLAGGTGELFF
TRBD1 | - | TRBJ1-2 | TRBV4-1 | 15 | TGCGCCAGCAGCCAGGCTCTAGGGGGCGGTGGAGGCTACACCTTC | CASSQALGGGGGYTF
TRBD2 | - | TRBJ2-3 | TRBV6-6 | 15 | TGTGCCAGCAGTTACCTTAGCGGGAGTCGCGATACGCAGTATTTT | CASSYLSGSRDTQYF
TRBD1 | - | TRBJ2-7 | TRBV5-1 | 14 | TGCGCCAGCAGCCCGGGACAGGGGGCTCTAGAGCAGTACTTC | CASSPGQGALEQYF
TRBD1 | - | TRBJ2-7 | TRBV2 | 13 | TGTGCCAGCAGCGCCGGGACAGTCTACGAGCAGTACTTC | CASSAGTVYEQYF
TRBD2 | - | TRBJ2-3 | TRBV13 | 13 | TGTGCCAGCAGCCCCCCAGCGGGAGGCGTTAGGTATTTT | CASSPPAGGVRYF
- | - | TRBJ2-7 | TRBV19 | 15 | TGTGCCAGTAGTATAGATCAGGGGAGCTCCTACGAGCAGTACTTC | CASSIDQGSSYEQYF
TRBD2 | - | TRBJ2-7 | TRBV18 | 16 | TGTGCCAGCTCACCACGGGTTAGCGGGGTTTCCTACGAGCAGTACTTC | CASSPRVSGVSYEQYF
- | - | TRBJ2-2 | TRBV4-3 | 17 | TGCGCCAGCAGCCAAGATGCCCTCGGAGGGGCTGGCGGGGAGCTGTTTTTT | CASSQDALGGAGGELFF
- | - | TRBJ1-1 | TRBV4-2 | 16 | TGTGCCAGCAGCCAAAGAGGGCTGGTAGTGAACACTGAAGCTTTCTTT | CASSQRGLVVNTEAFF
TRBD1 | - | TRBJ1-2 | TRBV28 | 15 | TGTGCCAGCAGGGAACAACAGGGGGAATACTATGGCTACACCTTC | CASREQQGEYYGYTF
TRBD2 | - | TRBJ2-7 | TRBV30 | 15 | TGTGCCTGCTCTAGCGGGAGAGGGGTAGGCTACGAGCAGTACTTC | CACSSGRGVGYEQYF
- | - | TRBJ1-1 | TRBV9 | 14 | TGTGCCAGCAGCGTAGGTGGAGTGAACACTGAAGCTTTCTTT | CASSVGGVNTEAFF
- | few | TRBJ2-5 | TRBV28 | 14 | TGTGCCAGCAGCCAAAGATCCTGGCGGGAGACCCAGTACTTC | CASSQRSWRETQYF
- | - | TRBJ1-2 | TRBV6-5 | 14 | TGTGCCAGCTCCGCAGGGAGGGAATCCTATGGCTACACCTTC | CASSAGRESYGYTF
- | - | TRBJ1-1 | TRBV21-1 | 14 | TGTGCCAGCAGCAATAAAGGGGGCGGCACTGAAGCTTTCTTT | CASSNKGGGTEAFF
- | - | TRBJ2-2 | TRBV27 | 13 | TGTGCCAGCGCTTACGGGGTCACCGGGGAGCTGTTTTTT | CASAYGVTGELFF
- | - | TRBJ2-1 | TRBV9 | 16 | TGTGCCAGCAGCGTACCCCCAACAGGACGCCAAGGTGAGCAGTTCTTC | CASSVPPTGRQGEQFF
- | few | TRBJ1-3 | TRBV5-4 | 16 | TGTGCCAGCAGCTTGTGGGGCAGGGACTCTGGAAACACCATATATTTT | CASSLWGRDSGNTIYF
TRBD2 | - | TRBJ2-2 | TRBV15 | 17 | TGTGCCACCAGCAGAGAGGAGGGACTAGCGGGCACCGGGGAGCTGTTTTTT | CATSREEGLAGTGELFF
TRBD2 | - | TRBJ2-5 | TRBV6-6 | 16 | TGTGCCAGCAGTTACGGGCTGGCTAGCGGGGGAATGGCCCAGTACTTC | CASSYGLASGGMAQYF
TRBD1 | once | TRBJ1-1 | TRBV9 | 16 | TGTGCCAGCGGCGTAGATGGCCGGACAGGGGGCACTGAAGCTTTCTTT | CASGVDGRTGGTEAFF
TRBD1 | - | TRBJ1-1 | TRBV19 | 13 | TGTGCCACTCGCACTGGACAGGGAACTGAAGCTTTCTTT | CATRTGQGTEAFF
- | - | TRBJ2-7 | TRBV25-1 | 16 | TGTGCCAGCAGTGATGAGGAGGGGTGGTCGTCCTACGAGCAGTACTTC | CASSDEEGWSSYEQYF
- | few | TRBJ2-7 | TRBV5-8 | 13 | TGTGCCAGCAGCTCCTTCAAGGGGGTGCCGCAGTACTTC | CASSSFKGVPQYF
TRBD2 | - | TRBJ2-7 | TRBV5-4 | 15 | TGTGCCAGCAGCCCCCGGACTAGCGGGGCCTACGAGCAGTACTTC | CASSPRTSGAYEQYF
TRBD1 | - | TRBJ1-1 | TRBV28 | 16 | TGTGCCAGCAGTCCCGGGACAGAAATCATGAACACTGAAGCTTTCTTT | CASSPGTEIMNTEAFF
- | few | TRBJ2-3 | TRBV28 | 14 | TGTGCCAGCAGACCCTCCCCAGGGAAAGATACGCAGTATTTT | CASRPSPGKDTQYF
TRBD2 | - | TRBJ2-1 | TRBV7-9 | 16 | TGTGCCAGCAGCCCCGGACTAGGGCTCACCTACAATGAGCAGTTCTTC | CASSPGLGLTYNEQFF
TRBD1 | - | TRBJ1-2 | TRBV28 | 15 | TGTGCCAGCAGCAAAACCTCGGGACAGAACTATGGCTACACCTTC | CASSKTSGQNYGYTF
TRBD2 | - | TRBJ2-7 | TRBV10-3 | 13 | TGTGCCATCAGTGATCGGGAGGGTTACGAGCAGTACTTC | CAISDREGYEQYF
TRBD1 | - | TRBJ1-1 | TRBV6-5 | 12 | TGTGCCAGCAGTAGATTCGACAGGGTTGCTTTCTTT | CASSRFDRVAFF
- | - | TRBJ1-1 | TRBV2 | 12 | TGTGCCAGTCGACTTTGGAACACTGAAGCTTTCTTT | CASRLWNTEAFF
TRBD1 | once | TRBJ2-7 | TRBV29-1 | 13 | TGCAGCGCCCGGGACAGGTTTCACTACGAGCAGTACTTC | CSARDRFHYEQYF
- | - | TRBJ2-7 | TRBV4-1 | 18 | TGCGCCAGCAGCCAAGCCGCCCCGGACCCAGCTCGGGGGTACGAGCAGTACTTC | CASSQAAPDPARGYEQYF